The next 25 T cell receptor beta chains were all read from a single sample in a study of blood T cell repertoires in COVID-19. Produced via immunoSEQ multiplex PCR; TCRdb's table is partial and in-frame only. The sample holds about 42,000 clones, more than 80% seen once. The material sequenced was peripheral blood. These receptors all stem from a man aged 30 to 45 with active or convalescent COVID-19.

The V call is TRBV27, the J call TRBJ1-2, with D perhaps TRBD1 (5 bases). In germline, CDR1 is MNHEY, CDR2 SMNVEV (reference sequence). V dropped 2 bases and J dropped 0 bases, with 19 bases sitting between them. This CDR3 spans 18 amino acids. The CDR3 spells CASSLRPFRQLANYGYTF. The DNA for the CDR3 is TGTGCCAGCAGTTTACGTCCCTTCCGACAGCTAGCTAACTATGGCTACACCTTC.

The sample holds one count of this clone. The rearrangement links TRBV10-3 to TRBJ1-2, with TRBD1 matching 8 bases. The CDR3 is 15 residues long. V was clipped by 2 bases and J by 8 bases; unmatched bases: 10. Germline lookup yields CDR1 ENHRY and CDR2 SYGVKD. The DNA for the CDR3 is TGTGCCATCAGTGAGGCCGGGACAGGACGTTCGGGCTACACCTTC. It specifies CAISEAGTGRSGYTF.

The chain carries TRBV7-9 and TRBJ1-5, with D maybe TRBD1 (6 bases). Per germline, CDR1 SEHNR and CDR2 FQNEAQ (reference sequence). The CDR3 is 15 residues long. V was pared by 5 bases and J by 0 bases, with 11 bases between. CDR3 amino acids: CASSPGTLSNQPQHF. The CDR3 region has the DNA TGTGCCAGCAGCCCCGGGACACTTAGCAATCAGCCCCAGCATTTT.

This chain joins TRBV28 and TRBJ1-1; 11 bases agree with TRBD1. The CDR3 runs 15 residues. CDR1 and CDR2 (germline): MDHEN, SYDVKM. With V trimmed by 7 bases and J by 7 bases, 11 bases remained unmatched. CDR3 sequence reads: CASTGGGTGGGEAFF. Written as DNA, the CDR3 is TGTGCCAGCACCGGAGGTGGGACAGGGGGAGGTGAAGCTTTCTTT.

The chain uses TRBV7-3 and TRBJ1-1; D gene uncertain. This CDR3 is 14 amino acids long. V gave up 2 bases and J gave up 1 base, with 8 bases separating them. Germline V gene data show CDR1 as SGHTA and CDR2 as FQGTGA. In DNA form, the CDR3 reads TGTGCCAGCAGCTTATTCCCAGAGAACACTGAAGCTTTCTTT. Its protein is CASSLFPENTEAFF.

The CDR3 nucleotides are TGCGCCAGCAGTGAGTCCCAGACAGGGAACAATGAGCAGTTCTTC. Amino acid sequence: CASSESQTGNNEQFF. The V gene is TRBV10-1, the J gene TRBJ2-1; TRBD1 agrees at 7 bases. This CDR3 region has 15 residues. CDR1 and CDR2 (germline): WNHNN, SYGVQD (reference sequence). Losses at the gene ends were 0 bases for V and 5 bases for J; bases not matched to a gene: 4.

The chain uses TRBV4-3 and TRBJ2-7, with 8 positions matching TRBD1. Germline-derived CDR1 and CDR2 are LGHNA and YSLEER. The CDR3 consists of 16 residues. V dropped 3 bases and J dropped 0; count of bases not matched to a gene: 7. In DNA form, the CDR3 reads TGCGCCAGCAGCCACCTGGACAGGGAGAGCTCCTACGAGCAGTACGTC. Protein: CASSHLDRESSYEQYV.

As for this clone: One junction end disagrees with the germline gene, perhaps due to a read error. The chain couples TRBV11-2 to TRBJ2-3, with a possible D match to TRBD1 (6 bases). The CDR3 contains 17 residues. The V gene's germline CDR1 is SGHAT and CDR2 FQNNGV. CDR3 nucleotides: TGTGCCAGCAGCTCGATAACCGGGACACTGAGCACAAATACGCAGTATTTT. This encodes CASSSITGTLSTNTQYF. The full variable domain, with the rest looked up from reference TRBV11-2 and TRBJ2-3, is EAGVAQSPRYKIIEKRQSVAFWCNPISGHATLYWYQQILGQGPKLLIQFQNNGVVDDSQLPKDRFSAERLKGVDSTLKIQPAKLEDSAVYLCASSSITGTLSTNTQYFGPGTRLTVL.

The genes are TRBV7-2 and TRBJ1-2; possible D gene TRBD1, 6 bases. The CDR3 consists of 15 residues. Trimming took 4 bases from V and 0 from J, leaving 12 bases between them. Germline V lookup: CDR1 SGHTA, CDR2 FQGNSA. The CDR3 DNA follows: TGTGCCAGCAGCTCCCCAGGGGTAGCTAACTATGGCTACACCTTC. It translates to CASSSPGVANYGYTF. The full variable domain, its missing parts supplied by reference TRBV7-2 and TRBJ1-2, is GAGVSQSPSNKVTEKGKDVELRCDPISGHTALYWYRQSLGQGLEFLIYFQGNSAPDKSGLPSDRFSAERTGGSVSTLTIQRTQQEDSAVYLCASSSPGVANYGYTFGSGTRLTVV.

This clone has just a few counts. This chain uses TRBV2 with TRBJ1-1; a possible D gene is TRBD1 (6 bases). CDR3 size: 14 residues. Germline lookup yields CDR1 SNHLY and CDR2 FYNNEI. V shed 3 bases and J shed 1 base, with 9 bases lying between them. The CDR3 coding sequence is TGTGCCAGCAGTGATGGGGGGGCGAACACTGAAGCTTTCTTT. Translating gives CASSDGGANTEAFF.

V is TRBV9 and J is TRBJ2-3, with TRBD1 matching 8 bases. The V and J ends lost 3 bases and 2 bases, in that order; junction bases with no gene match: 11. The CDR3 extends over 17 amino acids. CDR1 is SGDLS, CDR2 YYNGEE, per germline. The CDR3 DNA is TGTGCCAGCAGCGCCTCAGGGGGCCGCGACAACACAGATACGCAGTATTTT. It yields the protein CASSASGGRDNTDTQYF.

The rearrangement joins TRBV5-1 to TRBJ1-2; D perhaps matches TRBD1 (6 bases). CDR1 and CDR2 from the germline V gene are SGHRS and YFSETQ. CDR3 length equals 17 residues. The ends were cut back, 2 bases at V and 5 bases at J, with 22 bases in the middle. The CDR3 spells CASSLVPGAGDTYGYTF. The CDR3 bases are TGCGCCAGCAGCTTAGTTCCCGGGGCAGGGGATACTTATGGCTACACCTTC.

The chain links TRBV2 to TRBJ2-1, with 10 bases matching TRBD1. Germline CDR1 reads SNHLY; CDR2 reads FYNNEI. The J segment lost 4 bases and the V segment lost 4 bases, leaving 4 bases of the junction unmatched. The CDR3 is 15 residues long. The CDR3 here is CASSAGGQGYNEQFF. The CDR3 nucleotides are TGTGCCAGCAGTGCAGGGGGACAGGGGTACAATGAGCAGTTCTTC.

The chain has TRBV2 and TRBJ2-5; maybe TRBD1 (6 bases). This CDR3 is 15 amino acids long. The germline V gene encodes CDR1 SNHLY and CDR2 FYNNEI. With 4 bases removed from V and 2 bases from J, the gap between germline ends came to 14 bases. CDR3 DNA sequence: TGTGCCAGCAGTGTGGAAGGGGGACCTCAAGAGACCCAGTACTTC. Translated: CASSVEGGPQETQYF.

This chain uses TRBV2 with TRBJ1-1, with D hard to call. V lost 10 bases, J lost 0 bases, and 12 bases lay in between. Germline CDR1 is SNHLY and CDR2 is FYNNEI. The CDR3 consists of 13 residues. The DNA for the CDR3 is TGTGCCACCGGGGTCCAAATGAACACTGAAGCTTTCTTT. Residues: CATGVQMNTEAFF.

The rearrangement uses TRBV5-1 and TRBJ1-1, with D possibly TRBD1 on 6 matching bases. V dropped 4 bases and J dropped 1 base, with 14 bases sitting between them. CDR3 length: 15 amino acids. Germline CDR1 reads SGHRS; CDR2 reads YFSETQ. This chain's CDR3 is CASSITDSANTEAFF. Here the CDR3 DNA reads TGCGCCAGCAGCATAACGGACAGCGCGAACACTGAAGCTTTCTTT.

This rearrangement joins TRBV28 to TRBJ1-5; tentatively, D is TRBD1 (6 bases). Trimming left V 5 bases short and J 4 bases short, with 18 bases between. This CDR3 spans 16 amino acids. Germline CDR1 is MDHEN and CDR2 is SYDVKM. The CDR3 is CASSPLGRGKNQPQHF. The CDR3 bases are TGTGCCAGCAGTCCACTGGGCAGGGGAAAAAATCAGCCCCAGCATTTT.

The gene calls are TRBV11-3 and TRBJ2-5, with D possibly being TRBD2 (5 bases). Germline CDR1 SGHNT, CDR2 YENEEA. V was trimmed by 0 bases and J by 4 bases, leaving 9 bases between them. The CDR3 covers 14 residues. CDR3 loop: CASSLDMGRETQYF. CDR3 sequence (DNA): TGTGCCAGCAGCTTAGATATGGGGAGAGAGACCCAGTACTTC.

This rearrangement joins TRBV11-3 to TRBJ2-3, with D perhaps TRBD2 (6 bases). The CDR3 spans 15 residues. The V gene lost 5 bases and the J gene lost 9 bases, with 21 bases spanning the gap. Germline CDR1 and CDR2: SGHNT and YENEEA. This CDR3 is CASSLSGLRPGTQYF. The CDR3 nucleotides read TGTGCCAGCAGCCTCTCGGGACTCCGCCCGGGGACGCAGTATTTT.

The chain links TRBV18 to TRBJ2-1; D perhaps matches TRBD1 (6 bases). V lost 0 bases to trimming and J lost 1 base, with 10 bases between them. The CDR3 has 16 residues. CDR1 and CDR2 from the germline V gene are KGHSH and LQKENI. The DNA of the CDR3 is TGTGCCAGCTCACCACCGAGGACAGCATCCTACAATGAGCAGTTCTTC. Translated: CASSPPRTASYNEQFF.

The chain couples TRBV10-3 to TRBJ2-3, with TRBD1 matching 8 bases. CDR1 is ENHRY, CDR2 SYGVKD, per germline. V gave up 4 bases and J gave up 4 bases; unmatched junction bases: 7. The CDR3 totals 15 residues. CDR3 nucleotide sequence: TGTGCCATCAGTGCGACGGCACAGGGGGCAGATACGCAGTATTTT. Its translation: CAISATAQGADTQYF.

The chain recombines TRBV11-3 with TRBJ2-1; 8 bases agree with TRBD2. Trimming removed 1 base from V and 3 bases from J; junction bases left unmatched: 5. This CDR3 has 16 residues. Germline lookup yields CDR1 SGHNT and CDR2 YENEEA. CDR3 amino acids: CASSLAGGSIYNEQFF. CDR3 nucleotides: TGTGCCAGCAGCTTAGCGGGGGGGAGTATCTACAATGAGCAGTTCTTC. The whole variable domain, filled in from reference TRBV11-3 and TRBJ2-1, reads EAGVVQSPRYKIIEKKQPVAFWCNPISGHNTLYWYLQNLGQGPELLIRYENEEAVDDSQLPKDRFSAERLKGVDSTLKIQPAELGDSAVYLCASSLAGGSIYNEQFFGPGTRLTVL.

The gene calls are TRBV10-3 and TRBJ2-2, with 10 bases fitting TRBD2. CDR1 ENHRY and CDR2 SYGVKD come from the germline V gene. This CDR3 is built from 15 residues. The V and J ends lost 4 bases and 6 bases, in that order; junction bases with no gene match: 5. The CDR3 DNA sequence: TGTGCCATCAGTGCTAGCGGGAGCGATTCCGGGGAGCTGTTTTTT. This gives the protein CAISASGSDSGELFF.

The rearrangement joins TRBV7-3 to TRBJ2-5, with no clear D. V lost 2 bases and J 2 bases, leaving 9 bases between the germline ends. This CDR3 has 14 residues. Per the germline V gene, CDR1 is SGHTA and CDR2 is FQGTGA. The CDR3 spells CASSLSSEQETQYF. Written as DNA, the CDR3 is TGTGCCAGCAGCTTATCATCGGAGCAAGAGACCCAGTACTTC. Combining the CDR3 with reference TRBV7-3 and TRBJ2-5 gives the whole variable domain GAGVSQTPSNKVTEKGKYVELRCDPISGHTALYWYRQSLGQGPEFLIYFQGTGAADDSGLPNDRFFAVRPEGSVSTLKIQRTERGDSAVYLCASSLSSEQETQYFGPGTRLLVL.

V is TRBV18 and J is TRBJ2-2; tentatively, D is TRBD1 (6 bases). CDR1 is KGHSH and CDR2 is LQKENI in the germline V gene. The CDR3 loop spans 16 amino acids. V lost 2 bases and J lost 0, with 10 bases in between. CDR3 sequence: CASSPGGQTNTGELFF. For the CDR3, the DNA is TGTGCCAGCTCACCAGGCGGACAGACGAACACCGGGGAGCTGTTTTTT. Combining the CDR3 with reference TRBV18 and TRBJ2-2 gives the whole variable domain NAGVMQNPRHLVRRRGQEARLRCSPMKGHSHVYWYRQLPEEGLKFMVYLQKENIIDESGMPKERFSAEFPKEGPSILRIQQVVRGDSAAYFCASSPGGQTNTGELFFGEGSRLTVL.